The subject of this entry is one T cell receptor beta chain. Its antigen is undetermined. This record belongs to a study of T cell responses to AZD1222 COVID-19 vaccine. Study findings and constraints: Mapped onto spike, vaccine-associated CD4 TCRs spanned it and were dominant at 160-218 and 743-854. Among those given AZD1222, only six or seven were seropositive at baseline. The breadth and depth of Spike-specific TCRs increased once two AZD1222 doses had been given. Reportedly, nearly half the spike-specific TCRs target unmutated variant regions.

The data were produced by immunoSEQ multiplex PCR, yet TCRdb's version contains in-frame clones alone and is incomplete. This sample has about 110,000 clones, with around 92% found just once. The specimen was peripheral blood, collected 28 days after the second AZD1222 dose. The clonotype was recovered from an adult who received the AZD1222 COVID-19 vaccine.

This chain's CDR3 is CATSDDRGTQYF. CDR3 sequence (DNA): TGTGCCACCAGTGATGACCGCGGCACGCAGTATTTT. The chain has TRBV24-1 and TRBJ2-3; D not resolved. Trimming removed 3 bases from V and 9 bases from J, with 9 bases in between. The germline CDR1 and CDR2 sequences are KGHDR and SFDVKD. CDR3 size: 12 residues.